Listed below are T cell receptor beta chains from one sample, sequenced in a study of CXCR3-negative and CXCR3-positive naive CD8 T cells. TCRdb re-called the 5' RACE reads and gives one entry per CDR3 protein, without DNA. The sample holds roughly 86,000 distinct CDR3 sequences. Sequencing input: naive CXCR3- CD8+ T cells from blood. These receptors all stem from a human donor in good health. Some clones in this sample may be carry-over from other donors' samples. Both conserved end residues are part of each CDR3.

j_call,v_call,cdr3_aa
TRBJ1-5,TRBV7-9,CASVGTGGNQPQHF
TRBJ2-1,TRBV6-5,CASSYPTDSYNEQFF
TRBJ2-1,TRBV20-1,CSARDRVAGLNEQFF
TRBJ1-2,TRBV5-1,CASSTTAGYGYTF
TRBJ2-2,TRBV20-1,CSARGQIPANTGELFF
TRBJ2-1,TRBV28,CASSLSEGIEQLF
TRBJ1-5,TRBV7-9,CASSLPSILLGQPQHF
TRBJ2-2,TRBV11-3,CASSRRDTKNTGELFF
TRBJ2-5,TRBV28,CASSSRDPRETQYF
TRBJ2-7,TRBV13,CASSLRGTKHYEQYF
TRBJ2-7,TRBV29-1,CSVGGGNYEQYF
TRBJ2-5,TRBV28,CASSLFLAVKIQETQYF
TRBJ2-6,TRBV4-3,CASSQVEQVTAGANVLTF
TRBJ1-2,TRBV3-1,CGSSQDVRGLFNYGYTF
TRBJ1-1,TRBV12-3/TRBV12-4,CASSDRIEAFF
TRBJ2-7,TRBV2,CASSPGAWKYF
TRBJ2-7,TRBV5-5,CASSLEVLAGVNSYEQYF
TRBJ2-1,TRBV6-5,CASSTSSFHEQFF
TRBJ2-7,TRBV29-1,CSVRKAGTETYEQYF
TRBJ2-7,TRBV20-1,CSAHPSPGEQYF
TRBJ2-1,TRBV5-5,CASSPRDSYSYNEQFF